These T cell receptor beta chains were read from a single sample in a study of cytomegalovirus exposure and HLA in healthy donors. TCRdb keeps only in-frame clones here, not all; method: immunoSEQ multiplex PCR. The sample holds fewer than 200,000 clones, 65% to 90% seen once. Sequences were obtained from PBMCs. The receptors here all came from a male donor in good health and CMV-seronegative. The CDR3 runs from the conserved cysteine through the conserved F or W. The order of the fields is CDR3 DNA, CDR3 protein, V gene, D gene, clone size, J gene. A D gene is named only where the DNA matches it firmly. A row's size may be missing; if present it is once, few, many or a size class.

CDR3nt: TGTGCCAGCAGTATCCGGGACAGTAATTCACCCCTCCACTTT
CDR3aa: CASSIRDSNSPLHF
v_gene: TRBV6-5
d_gene: TRBD1
abundance: .
j_gene: TRBJ1-6

CDR3nt: TGTGCCAGCAGCTCCCGAAGGCAGGGGGGTTTAGGGGAGCTGTTTTTT
CDR3aa: CASSSRRQGGLGELFF
v_gene: TRBV9
d_gene: .
abundance: .
j_gene: TRBJ2-2

CDR3nt: TGTGCCATCAGTGAGTCCGGGTCGTCGTACGAGCAGTTCTTC
CDR3aa: CAISESGSSYEQFF
v_gene: TRBV10-3
d_gene: .
abundance: few
j_gene: TRBJ2-1

CDR3nt: TGTGCCAGCAGCTTGGGTACAGGGGCCTCCTACGAGCAGTACTTC
CDR3aa: CASSLGTGASYEQYF
v_gene: TRBV5-4
d_gene: TRBD1
abundance: .
j_gene: TRBJ2-7

CDR3nt: TGTGCCACCTCCCCTCCAGACAGGGGGAACACTGAAGCTTTCTTT
CDR3aa: CATSPPDRGNTEAFF
v_gene: TRBV6-5
d_gene: TRBD1
abundance: .
j_gene: TRBJ1-1

CDR3nt: TGTGCCAGCAGTTGGGCCCCGATTAACGCGGGCTACACCTTC
CDR3aa: CASSWAPINAGYTF
v_gene: TRBV7-9
d_gene: .
abundance: .
j_gene: TRBJ1-2

CDR3nt: TGCGCCCCTCCGGCGGACACTGAAGCTTTCTTT
CDR3aa: CAPPADTEAFF
v_gene: TRBV23-1
d_gene: .
abundance: .
j_gene: TRBJ1-1

CDR3nt: TGTGCCAGCAGCTTAGGACAGGGGAGGGGGTATCAGCCCCAGCATTTT
CDR3aa: CASSLGQGRGYQPQHF
v_gene: TRBV7-9
d_gene: TRBD1
abundance: .
j_gene: TRBJ1-5

CDR3nt: TGTGCCAGCAGTTACCTCGGGACAGGGGGATTGGGCTACACCTTC
CDR3aa: CASSYLGTGGLGYTF
v_gene: TRBV6-5
d_gene: TRBD1
abundance: .
j_gene: TRBJ1-2

CDR3nt: TGTGCCAGCAGTCAAGGACAGGGGGCCGACCTCTATGGCTACACCTTC
CDR3aa: CASSQGQGADLYGYTF
v_gene: TRBV5-6
d_gene: TRBD1
abundance: .
j_gene: TRBJ1-2

CDR3nt: TGCGCCAGCAGCTTGGCTCTAGCGGGATTGTACGAGCAGTACTTC
CDR3aa: CASSLALAGLYEQYF
v_gene: TRBV5-1
d_gene: TRBD2
abundance: .
j_gene: TRBJ2-7

CDR3nt: TGTGCCAGCAGCAGCCGGGACATCTACACAGATACGCAGTATTTT
CDR3aa: CASSSRDIYTDTQYF
v_gene: TRBV5-4
d_gene: .
abundance: few
j_gene: TRBJ2-3

CDR3nt: TGTGCCAGCAGCCTGGTAAGGGCAGGGCGCACTGAAGCTTTCTTT
CDR3aa: CASSLVRAGRTEAFF
v_gene: TRBV13
d_gene: .
abundance: .
j_gene: TRBJ1-1

CDR3nt: TGCGCCAGCAGTCCCTGGCGGGCGGGCACCGGGGAGCTGTTTTTT
CDR3aa: CASSPWRAGTGELFF
v_gene: TRBV5-1
d_gene: .
abundance: .
j_gene: TRBJ2-2

CDR3nt: TGTGCCAGCAGCCAACCAGGGGGCTATGGCTACACCTTC
CDR3aa: CASSQPGGYGYTF
v_gene: TRBV14
d_gene: TRBD1
abundance: .
j_gene: TRBJ1-2

CDR3nt: TGCGCCAGCAGCCAAGATTTCGCAGGGACTGAAGCTTTCTTT
CDR3aa: CASSQDFAGTEAFF
v_gene: TRBV4-3
d_gene: .
abundance: .
j_gene: TRBJ1-1

CDR3nt: TGTGCCAGTAGTCCGCGACGGGCTAACTATGGCTACACCTTC
CDR3aa: CASSPRRANYGYTF
v_gene: TRBV19
d_gene: .
abundance: .
j_gene: TRBJ1-2

CDR3nt: TGCGCCAGCAGCCCGAATTTAGGACTAGCGGGGGGCATAGATACGCAGTATTTT
CDR3aa: CASSPNLGLAGGIDTQYF
v_gene: TRBV5-1
d_gene: TRBD2
abundance: .
j_gene: TRBJ2-3

CDR3nt: TGTGCCAGCAGTGTAGGGAGGGACTATGGCTACACCTTC
CDR3aa: CASSVGRDYGYTF
v_gene: TRBV25-1
d_gene: .
abundance: .
j_gene: TRBJ1-2

CDR3nt: TGCAGCGTCGATGACATTAATGAGCAGTTCTTC
CDR3aa: CSVDDINEQFF
v_gene: TRBV29-1
d_gene: .
abundance: .
j_gene: TRBJ2-1

CDR3nt: TGTGCCAGCAGCTTAGGGACAGGCACTGAAGCTTTCTTT
CDR3aa: CASSLGTGTEAFF
v_gene: TRBV7-6
d_gene: TRBD1
abundance: .
j_gene: TRBJ1-1

CDR3nt: TGTGCCAGCAGCTCGGGGGGTAGAGGAGAGACCCAGTACTTC
CDR3aa: CASSSGGRGETQYF
v_gene: TRBV5-6
d_gene: TRBD2
abundance: .
j_gene: TRBJ2-5